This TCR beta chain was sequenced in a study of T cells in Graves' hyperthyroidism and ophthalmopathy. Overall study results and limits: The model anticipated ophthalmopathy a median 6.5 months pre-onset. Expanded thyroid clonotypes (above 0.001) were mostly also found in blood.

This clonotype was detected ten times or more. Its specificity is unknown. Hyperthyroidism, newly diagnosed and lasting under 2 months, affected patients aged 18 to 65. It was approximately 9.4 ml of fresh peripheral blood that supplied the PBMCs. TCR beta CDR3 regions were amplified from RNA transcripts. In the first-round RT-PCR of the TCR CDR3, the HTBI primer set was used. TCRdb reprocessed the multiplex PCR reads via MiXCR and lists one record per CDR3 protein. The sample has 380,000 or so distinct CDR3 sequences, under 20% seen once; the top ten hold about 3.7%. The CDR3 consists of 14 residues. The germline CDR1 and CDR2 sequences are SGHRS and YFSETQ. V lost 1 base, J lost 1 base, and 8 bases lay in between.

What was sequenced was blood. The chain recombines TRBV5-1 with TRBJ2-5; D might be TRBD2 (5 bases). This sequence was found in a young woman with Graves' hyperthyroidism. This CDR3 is CASSLQRTQETQYF. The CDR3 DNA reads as TGCGCCAGCAGCTTGCAGCGGACCCAAGAGACCCAGTACTTC. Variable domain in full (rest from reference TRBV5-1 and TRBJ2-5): KAGVTQTPRYLIKTRGQQVTLSCSPISGHRSVSWYQQTPGQGLQFLFEYFSETQRNKGNFPGRFSGRQFSNSRSEMNVSTLELGDSALYLCASSLQRTQETQYFGPGTRLLVL.